Below, one T cell receptor (beta chain) is given with its context. CDR3 length equals 13 residues. Looked up from germline, CDR1 is SNHLY and CDR2 is FYNNEI. V dropped 7 bases and J dropped 12; count of bases not matched to a gene: 11. Source study methods: From reference gene primer amplification, estimates of nucleated cell counts were derived. Measured with immunoSEQ multiplex PCR; TCRdb has only the in-frame clones, and not every one. The DNA was the basis for D and trimming; V, J and clone size are from that table. Here the sample spans roughly 340,000 clones, approximately 89% being singletons. These data come from a study of blood T cell repertoires in COVID-19.

This TCR came from a woman aged 18 to 35 who had recovered from COVID-19. Sequencing used peripheral blood. The chain joins TRBV2 to TRBJ2-1; 8 positions match TRBD2. The CDR3 bases are TGTGCCAGCACGCAAGCGGGAGACGGAGGGCAGTTCTTC. This sequence encodes CASTQAGDGGQFF.